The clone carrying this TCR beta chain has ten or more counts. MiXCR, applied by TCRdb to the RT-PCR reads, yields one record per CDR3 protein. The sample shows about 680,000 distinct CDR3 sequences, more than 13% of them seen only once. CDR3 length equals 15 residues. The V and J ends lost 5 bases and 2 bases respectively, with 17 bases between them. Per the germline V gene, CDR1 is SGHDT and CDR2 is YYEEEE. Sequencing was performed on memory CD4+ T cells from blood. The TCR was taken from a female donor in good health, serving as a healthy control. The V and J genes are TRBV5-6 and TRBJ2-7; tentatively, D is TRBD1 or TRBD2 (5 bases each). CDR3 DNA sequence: TGTGCCAGCAGACCGGGACCCGGTGGGACCTACGAGCAGTACTTC. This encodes CASRPGPGGTYEQYF.